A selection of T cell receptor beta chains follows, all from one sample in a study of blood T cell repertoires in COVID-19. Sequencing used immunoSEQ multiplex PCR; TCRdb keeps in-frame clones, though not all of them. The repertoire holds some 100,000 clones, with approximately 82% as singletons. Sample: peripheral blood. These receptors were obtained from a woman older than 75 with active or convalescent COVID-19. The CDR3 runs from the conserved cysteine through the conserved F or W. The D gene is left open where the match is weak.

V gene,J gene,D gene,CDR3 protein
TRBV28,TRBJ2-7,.,CASSPTRRQEQYF
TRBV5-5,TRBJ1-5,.,CASSFEPDQPQHF
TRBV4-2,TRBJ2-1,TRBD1,CASSQADRVSYNEQFF
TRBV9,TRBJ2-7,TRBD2,CASSVDTGGPYEQYF
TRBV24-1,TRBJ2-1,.,CATRTSSNEQFF
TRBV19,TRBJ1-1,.,CASSSGLGTEAFF
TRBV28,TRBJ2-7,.,CASSLSGTYEQYF
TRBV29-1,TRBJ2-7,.,CSVEAGHNYEQYF
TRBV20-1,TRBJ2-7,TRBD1,CSASWQGARTTYEQYF
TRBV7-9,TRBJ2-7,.,CASSLGRENYEQYF
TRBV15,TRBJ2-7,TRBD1,CATSGDRGLYEQYF
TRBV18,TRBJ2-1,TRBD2,CASSPPGLAGGAYNEQFF
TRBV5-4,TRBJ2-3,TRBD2,CASSKTSGWEDTQYF
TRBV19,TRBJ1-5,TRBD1,CASRPGTGGSRNQPQHF
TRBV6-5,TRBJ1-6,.,CASSYGQAIGDSPLHF
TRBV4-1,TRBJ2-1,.,CASSQDPSGVEQFF
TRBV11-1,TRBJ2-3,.,CASSLLEGTDTQYF
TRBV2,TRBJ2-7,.,CASSTLYEQYF
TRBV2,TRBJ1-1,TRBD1,CASYSPGTGRRAFF
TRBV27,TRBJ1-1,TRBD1,CASSYGQGAGAFF
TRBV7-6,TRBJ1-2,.,CASSLAEGHYGYTF
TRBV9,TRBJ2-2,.,CASSDRGGTGELFF
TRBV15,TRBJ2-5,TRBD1,CATSRDLGTEETQYF
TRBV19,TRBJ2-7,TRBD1,CASSIKQGGEQYF
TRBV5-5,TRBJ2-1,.,CASSRQGQRSSYNEQFF
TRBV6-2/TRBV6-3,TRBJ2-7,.,CASSYSMVTTYEQYF
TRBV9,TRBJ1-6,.,CASSASDFFNSPLHF
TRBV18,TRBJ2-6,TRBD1,CASSPGQGQGANVLTF
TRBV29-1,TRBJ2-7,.,CSVGYPVGSSYEQYF
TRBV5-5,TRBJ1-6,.,CASSLDRVDSPLHF
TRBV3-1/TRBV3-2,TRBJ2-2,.,CASSPTSGIGELFF
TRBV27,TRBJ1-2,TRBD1,CASSFYRGDRGYTF
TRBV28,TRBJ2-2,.,CASRQPNTGELFF
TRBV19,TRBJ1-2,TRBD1,CASSIQGGRYGYTF
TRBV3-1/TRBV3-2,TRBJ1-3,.,CASSPSQVFSGNTIYF
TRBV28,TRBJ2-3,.,CASSPWGPDTQYF
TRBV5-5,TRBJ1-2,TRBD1,CASSPGGRANYGYTF
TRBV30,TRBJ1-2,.,CAWSVFSPQVLILIYGYTF
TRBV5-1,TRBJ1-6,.,CASSPRELGSPLHF
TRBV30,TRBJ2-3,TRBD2,CAWSALAGVGDTQYF
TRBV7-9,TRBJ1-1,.,CASSLEQNTEAFF
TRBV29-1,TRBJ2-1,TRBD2,CSVAGTSGSPSNEQFF
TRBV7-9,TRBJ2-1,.,CASSLGEGEQFF
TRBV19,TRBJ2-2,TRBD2,CASSGLAGNTGELFF
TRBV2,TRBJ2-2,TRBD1,CASSLQGSGELFF
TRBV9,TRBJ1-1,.,CASRGGTGQNTEAFF
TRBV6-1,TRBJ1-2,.,CASSDRGPYGYTF
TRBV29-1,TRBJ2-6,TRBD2,CSVEVGGGGANVLTF
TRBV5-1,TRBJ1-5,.,CASSSAPGGNQPQHF
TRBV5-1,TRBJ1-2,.,CASSLAIQFTANYGYTF
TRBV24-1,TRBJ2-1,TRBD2,CATSDRTSGRGNEQFF
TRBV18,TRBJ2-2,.,CASSLWEAGANTGELFF
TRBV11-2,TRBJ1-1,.,CASSHRMNTEAFF
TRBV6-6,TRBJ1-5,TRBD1,CASSYSGTGQPQHF